This TCR beta chain derives from a study of Tregs in tolerant kidney transplant recipients. Overall study context: Related graft donors supplied nonmyeloablative bone marrow transplants, and mixed chimerism was transient.

Assay used: immunoSEQ multiplex PCR; TCRdb lists only in-frame clones, some missing. This table holds about 87,000 clones, 80% to 95% found once. This sequence originates from a human donor who received a combined kidney and bone marrow transplant. Sequenced material: CD4+ T cells from blood, taken before the transplant.

CDR3 sequence reads: CASSRTGSSTDTQYF. DNA for the CDR3: TGTGCCAGCAGTAGGACAGGATCTAGCACAGATACGCAGTATTTT. The chain joins TRBV4-2 to TRBJ2-3, with 7 bases matching TRBD1. In germline, CDR1 is LGHNA, CDR2 YNFKEQ. V lost 6 bases and J lost 0; bases outside the gene matches: 6. This CDR3 is 15 amino acids long.